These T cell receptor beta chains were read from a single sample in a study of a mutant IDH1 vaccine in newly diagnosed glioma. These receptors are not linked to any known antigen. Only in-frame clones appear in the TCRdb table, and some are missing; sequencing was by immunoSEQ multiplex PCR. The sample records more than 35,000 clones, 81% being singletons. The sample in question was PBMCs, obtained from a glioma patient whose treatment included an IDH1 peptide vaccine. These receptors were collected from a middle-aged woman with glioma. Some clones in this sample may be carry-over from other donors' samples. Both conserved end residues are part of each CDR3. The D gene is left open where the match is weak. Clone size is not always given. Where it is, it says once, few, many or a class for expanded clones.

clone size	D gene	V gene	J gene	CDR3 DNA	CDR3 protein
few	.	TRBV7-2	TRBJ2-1	TGTGCCAGCAGCCCATCGTCGGTAACCCAAAGGGGTTATGAGCAGTTCTTC	CASSPSSVTQRGYEQFF
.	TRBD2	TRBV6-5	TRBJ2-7	TGTGCCAGCAGTGGGGGACTAGTCTCGGGCGAGCAGTACTTC	CASSGGLVSGEQYF
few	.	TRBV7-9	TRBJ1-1	TGTGCCAGCCGACCAGGGATCCCTGAAGCTTTCTTT	CASRPGIPEAFF
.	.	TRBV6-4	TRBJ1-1	TGTGCCAGCCCAAAAGGGGAGAACACTGAAGCTTTCTTT	CASPKGENTEAFF
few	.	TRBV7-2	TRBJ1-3	TGTGCCAGCAGCTCAGGACTTTCTGGAAACACCATATATTTT	CASSSGLSGNTIYF
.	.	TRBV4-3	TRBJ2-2	TGCGCCAGCAGCCAAGACTCCCTCCTCTCCGGGGAGCTGTTTTTT	CASSQDSLLSGELFF
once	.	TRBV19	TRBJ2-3	TGTGCCAGTACTTTGCGCGCGCCCACAGATACGCAGTATTTT	CASTLRAPTDTQYF
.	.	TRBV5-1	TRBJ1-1	TGCGCCAGCAAAATCCGGGGACCTAACACTGAAGCTTTCTTT	CASKIRGPNTEAFF
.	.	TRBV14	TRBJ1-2	TGTGCCAGCAGCCCTTTTACCGGCTATGGCTACACCTTC	CASSPFTGYGYTF
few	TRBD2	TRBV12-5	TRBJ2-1	TGTGCTAGTGGTTCCTGGGCGGGGGGCAGCTCCTACAATGAGCAGTTCTTC	CASGSWAGGSSYNEQFF
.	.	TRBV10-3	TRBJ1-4	TGTGCCATCAGTGCGGGGCAGGAAAAACTGTTTTTT	CAISAGQEKLFF
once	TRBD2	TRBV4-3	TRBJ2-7	TGCGCCAGCAGCCAAGACCGGAATAGACTAGCGGGAGATGAGCAGTACTTC	CASSQDRNRLAGDEQYF
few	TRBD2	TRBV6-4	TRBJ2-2	TGTGCCAGCAGCGAGCGGGAGGGCGGGGAGCTGTTTTTT	CASSEREGGELFF
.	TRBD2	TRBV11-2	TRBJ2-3	TGTGCCAGCAGCTTAGTGGGGACTAGGGTAAGAGATACGCAGTATTTT	CASSLVGTRVRDTQYF
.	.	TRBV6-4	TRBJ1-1	TGTGCCAGCAGAGCTTCCGGGACTTCGGACACTGAAGCTTTCTTT	CASRASGTSDTEAFF
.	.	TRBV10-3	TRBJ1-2	TGTGCCATCAGTGCCGGGGTGCGAGGCGGCTATGGCTACACCTTC	CAISAGVRGGYGYTF
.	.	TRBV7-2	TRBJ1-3	TGTGCCAGCAGCTTAAAGACTGGAAACACCATATATTTT	CASSLKTGNTIYF
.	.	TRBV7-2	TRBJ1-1	TGTGCCAGCAGCAACGGGGGCGAGGCCACTGAAGCTTTCTTT	CASSNGGEATEAFF
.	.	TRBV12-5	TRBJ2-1	TGTGCTAGTGGTTTTATGAGGGGAGGAAACTCCTACAATGAGCAGTTCTTC	CASGFMRGGNSYNEQFF
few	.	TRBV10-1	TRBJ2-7	TGCGCCAGCATTTGGTGCGCGGGGCAGTACTTC	CASIWCAGQYF
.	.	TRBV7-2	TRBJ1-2	TGTGCCAGCAGTCCGTTTGGAAACCTGGGCTACACCTTC	CASSPFGNLGYTF
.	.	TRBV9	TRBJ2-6	TGTGCCAGCAGCGCCACGCAGGGGTCTGGGGCCAACGTCCTGACTTTC	CASSATQGSGANVLTF
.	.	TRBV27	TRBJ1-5	TGTGCCAGCAGCTCACGAAGGGCCGAGACCCAGCATTTT	CASSSRRAETQHF
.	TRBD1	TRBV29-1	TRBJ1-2	TGCAGCGTTGAAGTAGGGAATGACAGGGGCCATGGCTACACCTTC	CSVEVGNDRGHGYTF
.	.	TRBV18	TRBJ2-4	TGTGCCAGCTCACCGGCCAGTACCGCTAGGGAAAACATTCAGTACTTC	CASSPASTARENIQYF
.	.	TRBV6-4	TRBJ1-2	TGTGCCCCCTGGGGGGGCCCTATGAAGAACACCTTC	CAPWGGPMKNTF
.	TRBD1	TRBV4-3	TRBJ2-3	TGCGCCAGCAGCCAACAGGTGTCACAGGGGGCGGTGGCAGATACGCAGTATTTT	CASSQQVSQGAVADTQYF
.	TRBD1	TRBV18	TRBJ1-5	TGTGCCGGCCGGGACAGCCTTGATCAGCCCCAGCATTTT	CAGRDSLDQPQHF
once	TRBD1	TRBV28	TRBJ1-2	TGTGCCAGCAGTTTAGGGGGACAGCAACATGGCTACACCTTC	CASSLGGQQHGYTF